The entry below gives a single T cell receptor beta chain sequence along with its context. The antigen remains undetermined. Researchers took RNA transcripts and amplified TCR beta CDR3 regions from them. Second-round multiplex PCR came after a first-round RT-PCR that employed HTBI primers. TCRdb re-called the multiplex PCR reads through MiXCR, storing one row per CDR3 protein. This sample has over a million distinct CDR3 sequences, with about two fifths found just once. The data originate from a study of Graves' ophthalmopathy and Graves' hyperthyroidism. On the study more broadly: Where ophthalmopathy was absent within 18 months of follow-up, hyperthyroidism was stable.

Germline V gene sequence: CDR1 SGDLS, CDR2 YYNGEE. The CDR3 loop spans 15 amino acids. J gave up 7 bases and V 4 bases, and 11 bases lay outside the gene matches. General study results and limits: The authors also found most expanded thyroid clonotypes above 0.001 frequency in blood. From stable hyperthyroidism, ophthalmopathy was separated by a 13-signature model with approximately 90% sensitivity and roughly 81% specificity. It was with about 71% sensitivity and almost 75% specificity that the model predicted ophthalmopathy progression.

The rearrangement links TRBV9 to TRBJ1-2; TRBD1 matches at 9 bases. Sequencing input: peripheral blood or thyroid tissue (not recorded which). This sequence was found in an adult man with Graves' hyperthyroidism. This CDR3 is CASSHPDRGFLGYTF. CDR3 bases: TGTGCCAGCAGCCACCCTGACAGGGGGTTTCTTGGCTACACCTTC.